What follows describes a single T cell receptor beta chain. Its antigen is not known. Time point indicated: patch test 2, 6 weeks after DPC sensitization. As for treatment: therapeutic diphenylcyclopropenone sensitization with weekly scalp DPC. The sample originates from a study of human T cells and chemical hapten exposure. On the study more broadly: Patients were mainly female, each with alopecia areata, totalis or universalis. Study-wide points: It was expanded TCRs that formed significantly more large CDR3 similarity clusters than controls did. With regard to DPC sensitization, TCRs above 1 in 1000 frequency did not change.

Study processing details: Sample-level TCR yields exhibited a median of around 93,000, with a range of about 23,224 to 700,000. TCRdb passed the RACE reads through MiXCR, listing each CDR3 protein once. TCRdb, not the authors, supplied the V and J calls. The sample holds about 100,000 distinct CDR3 sequences, over 9.5% seen once. The sequencing used whole blood, collected in connection with sensitization to the hapten diphenylcyclopropenone (DPC). The TCR was taken from a woman between 35 and 50 years old with alopecia areata. Some clones in this sample may be carry-over from other donors' samples.

For the CDR3, the DNA is TGTGCCAGCAGTGAATTATCCGCCGGGGGGGACAATGAGCAGTTCTTC. This translates into CASSELSAGGDNEQFF. This chain links TRBV25-1 with TRBJ2-1; 8 bases agree with TRBD2. J lost 5 bases, V lost 1 base, and 7 bases had no gene match. Germline V gene data show CDR1 as MGHDK and CDR2 as SYGVNS. This CDR3 spans 16 amino acids.